Shown below are 20 T cell receptor beta chains from a single sample sequenced in a study of regulatory T cells in long-lasting Graves disease. iRepertoire HTBI primers and Arm-PCR of CDR3 regions built TCR beta libraries. TCRdb reprocessed the multiplex PCR reads with MiXCR, giving one entry per CDR3 protein. Here the sample spans roughly 700,000 distinct CDR3 sequences, about 32% being singletons. Described time point: persistent/refractory GD, antithyroid drugs over 5 years with positive TRAb. The authors made the TCR library using RNA they extracted from PBMCs. Specimen: peripheral blood mononuclear cells (PBMCs), collected when the disease was refractory, from a patient treated with antithyroid drugs. The receptors come from a female donor with Graves disease.

This rearrangement joins TRBV28 to TRBJ1-5; the D is unclear. From germline, CDR1 is MDHEN and CDR2 SYDVKM. The CDR3 totals 17 residues. Between the trimmed V and J ends, which lost 0 bases and 0 bases, there was a span of 12 bases. This chain's CDR3 is CASSLWVSQYSNQPQHF. The CDR3 DNA reads TGTGCCAGCAGTTTATGGGTCAGCCAATATAGCAATCAGCCCCAGCATTTT. Full variable domain (remainder filled in from reference TRBV28 and TRBJ1-5): DVKVTQSSRYLVKRTGEKVFLECVQDMDHENMFWYRQDPGLGLRLIYFSYDVKMKEKGDIPEGYSVSREKKERFSLILESASTNQTSMYLCASSLWVSQYSNQPQHFGDGTRLSIL.

This chain links TRBV19 with TRBJ1-1; D gene unclear. The germline CDR1 and CDR2 sequences are LNHDA and SQIVND (reference sequence). The CDR3 is made up of 13 amino acids. V was pared by 6 bases and J by 6 bases, with 14 bases between. CDR3 sequence: CASRALRGAEAFF. CDR3 in DNA: TGTGCCAGTAGGGCTCTTCGGGGAGCTGAAGCTTTCTTT.

This sequence joins TRBV7-3 and TRBJ2-1; possibly TRBD1 for D (6 bases). This CDR3 comprises 13 residues. Germline V gives CDR1 SGHTA, CDR2 FQGTGA. The germline V and J ends were trimmed by 5 bases and 7 bases, with 12 bases remaining between them. The CDR3 loop is CASSPTGMNEQFF. As DNA, the CDR3 is TGTGCCAGCAGCCCTACAGGGATGAATGAGCAGTTCTTC.

This clonotype turned up a few times. The CDR3 here is CSALPGQGAHGYTF. CDR3 nucleotide sequence: TGCAGTGCTCTACCGGGACAGGGGGCTCATGGCTACACCTTC. The rearrangement links TRBV20-1 to TRBJ1-2, with 12 nucleotides matching TRBD1. Germline V CDR1 and CDR2: DFQATT, SNEGSKA (reference sequence). CDR3 length: 14 residues. After removal of 5 bases from V and 6 bases from J, the junction contained 7 bases not matched to a gene.

This clonotype has just a few counts. V is TRBV2 and J is TRBJ1-3; D is undetermined. Germline V gives CDR1 SNHLY, CDR2 FYNNEI. Trimming pared 6 bases from V and 0 bases from J, leaving 12 bases between. This CDR3 region has 15 residues. The CDR3 coding sequence is TGTGCCAGCAGGGGAGGACCGAACTCTGGAAACACCATATATTTT. The encoded protein is CASRGGPNSGNTIYF.

This clonotype was counted only a few times. This chain links TRBV13 with TRBJ2-5; maybe TRBD2 (5 bases). V gave up 1 base and J gave up 2 bases, with 11 bases separating them. The CDR3 length is 15 residues. Germline-derived CDR1 and CDR2 are PRHDT and FYEKMQ (reference sequence). CDR3: CASSLVPGGQETQYF. CDR3 in DNA: TGTGCCAGCAGCTTAGTTCCAGGAGGTCAAGAGACCCAGTACTTC. Based on the CDR3 plus reference TRBV13 and TRBJ2-5, the full variable domain is AAGVIQSPRHLIKEKRETATLKCYPIPRHDTVYWYQQGPGQDPQFLISFYEKMQSDKGSIPDRFSAQQFSDYHSELNMSSLELGDSALYFCASSLVPGGQETQYFGPGTRLLVL.

This clonotype was counted a few times. The chain combines TRBV10-3 with TRBJ1-4; TRBD1 agrees at 7 bases. Germline loops: CDR1 ENHRY, CDR2 SYGVKD. The V and J ends lost 6 bases and 4 bases, in that order; junction bases with no gene match: 5. The length of the CDR3 is 14 residues. CDR3 protein: CAISQQGLNEKLFF. DNA of the CDR3: TGTGCCATCAGCCAACAGGGGCTTAATGAAAAACTGTTTTTT.

V gene TRBV20-1 combines with J gene TRBJ1-5; TRBD1 matches at 9 bases. The CDR3 has 15 residues. Trimming took 0 bases from V and 6 from J; bases not matched to a gene: 6. Germline loops: CDR1 DFQATT, CDR2 SNEGSKA (reference sequence). CDR3 in amino acids: CSARDGDRASQPQHF. As DNA, the CDR3 is TGCAGTGCTAGAGATGGGGACAGGGCGTCTCAGCCCCAGCATTTT.

This chain joins TRBV10-1 and TRBJ1-2; the D gene is possibly TRBD1 (6 bases). The CDR3 has 16 amino acids. From germline, CDR1 is WNHNN and CDR2 SYGVQD (reference sequence). Deletions cut 10 bases from V and 4 bases from J, with 25 bases between. The CDR3 reads CATPGTGRPLGYGYTF. CDR3 in DNA: TGCGCCACCCCAGGAACAGGGAGGCCCCTAGGCTATGGCTACACCTTC.

This clonotype was detected many times. The rearrangement links TRBV12-3 or TRBV12-4 to TRBJ2-7; D unresolved. The CDR3 length is 13 residues. With 4 bases removed from V and 3 bases from J, the gap between germline ends came to 10 bases. The CDR3 DNA follows: TGTGCCAGCAGTTCCGGCCGCGTCTACGAGCAGTACTTC. As protein: CASSSGRVYEQYF.

The genes are TRBV12-3 or TRBV12-4 and TRBJ1-1; 9 bases line up with TRBD1. Trimming took 7 bases from V and 5 from J; bases not matched to a gene: 8. This CDR3 has 14 amino acids. The CDR3 here is CASKEGQGRTEAFF. The DNA of the CDR3 is TGTGCCAGCAAAGAGGGACAGGGAAGGACTGAAGCTTTCTTT.

This clonotype was seen many times. The V and J genes are TRBV28 and TRBJ2-7; D unclear. This CDR3 spans 14 amino acids. The germline V and J ends were trimmed by 5 bases and 6 bases, with 17 bases remaining between them. The germline V gene has CDR1 MDHEN and CDR2 SYDVKM. The chain's CDR3 is CASSPLRYGIEQYF. In DNA form, the CDR3 reads TGTGCCAGCAGTCCCTTGAGGTATGGGATCGAGCAGTACTTC.

In its sample, this clonotype was seen a few times. This rearrangement joins TRBV29-1 to TRBJ1-1; 7 nucleotides line up with TRBD1. Trimming at V came to 5 bases and at J to 0 bases, leaving 9 bases not matched to a gene. The CDR3 contains 15 residues. Germline V gene data show CDR1 as SQVTM and CDR2 as ANQGSEA. The CDR3 coding sequence is TGCAGCGTTAGGGGCATGGGACAGCTGAACACTGAAGCTTTCTTT. Its translation is CSVRGMGQLNTEAFF.

This clonotype was found many times. The chain uses TRBV12-3 or TRBV12-4 and TRBJ1-1; the D is unclear. Trimming removed 5 bases at V and 3 bases at J, with 19 bases between. CDR3 size: 16 residues. CDR3 nucleotides: TGTGCCAGCAGTCAAACCCTAGGACGGCGAGACACTGAAGCTTTCTTT. This sequence encodes CASSQTLGRRDTEAFF.

For this clonotype: A clone one base away is much larger, so this may be a read error. J is TRBJ1-2 and V is TRBV6-1; 9 bases align to TRBD1. The CDR3 runs to 13 residues. The V segment lost 7 bases and the J segment 5 bases; nucleotides outside the gene matches: 5. Looked up from germline, CDR1 is MNHNS and CDR2 is SASEGT. CDR3 coding DNA: TGTGCCAGCAATACAGGGGGCGCATATGGCTACACCTTC. Protein product: CASNTGGAYGYTF.

This clonotype was counted a few times. V usage is TRBV29-1 and J usage is TRBJ1-1, with TRBD1 matching 8 bases. CDR1 is SQVTM and CDR2 is ANQGSEA in the germline V gene. The CDR3 totals 14 residues. V was pared by 3 bases and J by 1 base, with 4 bases of the junction left unmatched. This chain's CDR3 is CSVDQGATNTEAFF. As DNA, the CDR3 is TGCAGCGTTGACCAGGGGGCTACGAACACTGAAGCTTTCTTT.

This clonotype was observed a handful of times. The J gene is TRBJ1-1, the V gene TRBV11-2; TRBD1 matches 7 bases. The length of the CDR3 is 14 residues. CDR1 SGHAT and CDR2 FQNNGV come from the germline V gene. V gave up 1 base and J gave up 6 bases; unmatched junction bases: 5. CDR3 in amino acids: CASSLAGGLAEAFF. The CDR3 nucleotides are TGTGCCAGCAGCTTAGCAGGGGGGCTGGCTGAAGCTTTCTTT.

The chain combines TRBV5-4 with TRBJ1-1, with D possibly matching TRBD1 (6 bases). This CDR3 has 14 residues. Looked up from germline, CDR1 is SGHNT and CDR2 is YYREEE (reference sequence). The germline V and J ends were trimmed by 4 bases and 7 bases, with 17 bases remaining between them. In DNA, the CDR3 is TGTGCCAGCAGCCCGAAAACAGGGTATGATGAAGCTTTCTTT. This codes for CASSPKTGYDEAFF.

This clonotype was observed a handful of times. A much larger clone sits a single nucleotide away, making a read error possible. The V call is TRBV2, the J call TRBJ2-6; D unresolved. Germline V gene data show CDR1 as SNHLY and CDR2 as FYNNEI. This CDR3 comprises 15 residues. V was pared by 4 bases and J by 0 bases, with 7 bases between. Written as DNA, the CDR3 is TGTGCCAGCAGTGGCCCTTCCTCTGGGGCCAACGTCCTGACTTTC. It translates to CASSGPSSGANVLTF.

The chain carries TRBV9 and TRBJ1-3; D gene unclear. The CDR3 is 17 amino acids. Trimming cost V 4 bases and J 0 bases, with 17 bases left between them. Germline-derived CDR1 and CDR2 are SGDLS and YYNGEE. CDR3 bases: TGTGCCAGCAGCCCGTGGGTCAGTAGTACCTCTGGAAACACCATATATTTT. The encoded protein is CASSPWVSSTSGNTIYF.